The 32 T cell receptor beta chains listed next were all sequenced from one sample in a study of post-analysis software for immune sequencing data. Study-wide results and caveats: In patients, TRBV5-6, TRBV5-1 and TRBV20-1 belonged to about five TRBV segments found more frequently than in controls.

No antigen has been identified for these receptors. Unique-molecular-identifier-tagged TCR beta cDNA libraries were used. One entry per CDR3 protein results from TCRdb running MiXCR on the PCR reads. This sample has hundreds of thousands of distinct CDR3 sequences, with around 64% found just once. Sequences were obtained from blood. The receptors derive from a girl aged 2-9 years with multiple sclerosis.

The genes are TRBV7-2 and TRBJ2-4, with unresolved D. Per the germline V gene, CDR1 is SGHTA and CDR2 is FQGNSA. Trimming took 5 bases from V and 2 from J, leaving 10 bases between them. The CDR3 has 14 residues. The CDR3 loop reads CASSKGPTKNIQYF. The CDR3 region has the DNA TGTGCCAGCAGCAAGGGTCCTACCAAAAACATTCAGTACTTC.

The chain employs TRBV12-3 or TRBV12-4 and TRBJ2-3; 8 bases fit TRBD1. The CDR3 contains 16 residues. V was clipped by 6 bases and J by 5 bases; unmatched bases: 13. The CDR3 sequence: CASSKSRWTGIDTQYF. The CDR3 DNA follows: TGTGCCAGCAGCAAAAGCCGCTGGACAGGGATAGATACGCAGTATTTT.

The V call is TRBV20-1, the J call TRBJ2-1; possibly TRBD2 for D (6 bases). CDR3 length equals 17 residues. Germline V gene sequence: CDR1 DFQATT, CDR2 SNEGSKA (reference sequence). Trimming removed 1 base at V and 2 bases at J, with 18 bases between. The CDR3 DNA sequence: TGCAGTGCTAGAGGGGTCACCGGGACTGGGGCCTACAATGAGCAGTTCTTC. Protein product: CSARGVTGTGAYNEQFF.

This chain uses TRBV11-3 with TRBJ2-7; D tentatively reads TRBD1 or TRBD2 (5 bases each). Matching the DNA end better, TRBJ2-5 makes the J call doubtful. CDR1 SGHNT and CDR2 YENEEA come from the germline V gene. The CDR3 length is 15 residues. CDR3 in DNA: TGTGCCAGCAGCCCCCGGGCAGGGACCCAAGAGACCCAGTACTTC. Protein product: CASSPRAGTQETQYF.

The J gene is TRBJ2-3, the V gene TRBV6-2 or TRBV6-3; 7 bases match TRBD1. V was pared by 5 bases and J by 8 bases, with 4 bases of the junction left unmatched. The CDR3 is made up of 12 amino acids. Germline assignment: CDR1 MNHEY and CDR2 SVGEGT. The CDR3 DNA is TGTGCCAGCAGTCAACACAGGGGTACGCAGTATTTT. The encoded protein is CASSQHRGTQYF.

A word on this clonotype: One end of the junction fails to match germline, which may point to a read error. The V and J genes are TRBV12-3 or TRBV12-4 and TRBJ2-1; 9 bases map to TRBD2. The CDR3 has 18 amino acids. CDR3 residues: CAGSFGSGSTPKRNEQFF. The CDR3 region has the DNA TGTGCCGGCAGTTTCGGTAGCGGGAGTACCCCGAAGCGGAATGAGCAGTTCTTC.

The V and J genes are TRBV6-5 and TRBJ2-7; 7 bases agree with TRBD1. With 6 bases clipped from V and 5 bases from J, the junction kept 7 bases outside the gene matches. This CDR3 is 13 amino acids long. Germline CDR1 reads MNHEY; CDR2 reads SVGAGI. The CDR3, as DNA: TGTGCCAGCAGCATGACAGGGCGGGACGAGCAGTACTTC. This codes for CASSMTGRDEQYF.

This clonotype turned up a few times. The chain links TRBV5-1 to TRBJ2-6, with D maybe TRBD2 (6 bases). V was trimmed by 0 bases and J by 0 bases, leaving 13 bases between them. The CDR3 spans 18 residues. Germline V gene data show CDR1 as SGHRS and CDR2 as YFSETQ. CDR3 coding DNA: TGCGCCAGCAGCTTGGTTCCGGGGGTAGGCTCTGGGGCCAACGTCCTGACTTTC. Protein product: CASSLVPGVGSGANVLTF.

This chain connects TRBV12-3 or TRBV12-4 to TRBJ2-1; 9 bases are a match to TRBD2. After removal of 3 bases from V and 6 bases from J, the junction contained 12 bases not matched to a gene. This CDR3 is 17 amino acids long. CDR3 region: CASSLGVPSGKSNEQFF. The CDR3 nucleotides are TGTGCCAGCAGTTTGGGAGTCCCTAGCGGGAAGAGCAATGAGCAGTTCTTC.

In this sample, this clonotype turned up many times. V gene TRBV6-2 or TRBV6-3 combines with J gene TRBJ2-2; D is possibly TRBD1 or TRBD2 (5 bases each). There are 13 residues in the CDR3. Trimming took off 6 bases at V and 6 bases at J, with 11 bases between the two ends. Germline loops: CDR1 MNHEY, CDR2 SVGEGT. As DNA, the CDR3 is TGTGCCAGCAGCCTCCTGGGGGCCGGGGAGCTGTTTTTT. Translation gives CASSLLGAGELFF.

In its sample, this clonotype was seen a few times. The rearrangement links TRBV10-3 to TRBJ2-7; no clear D gene. This CDR3 comprises 14 residues. Germline V gene sequence: CDR1 ENHRY, CDR2 SYGVKD. V gave up 0 bases and J gave up 4 bases, with 10 bases separating them. In DNA form, the CDR3 reads TGTGCCATCAGTGAGTCGAGTAGTCCGTACGAGCAGTACTTC. This codes for CAISESSSPYEQYF.

This chain joins TRBV3-1 and TRBJ1-1; tentative D call: TRBD1 (5 bases). The CDR3 has 12 residues. CDR1 is LGHDT and CDR2 is YNNKEL in the germline V gene (reference sequence). The ends were cut back, 4 bases at V and 8 bases at J, with 11 bases in the middle. The CDR3 nucleotides read TGTGCCAGCAGCCCCCGGGGGGGAGAAGCTTTCTTT. Protein product: CASSPRGGEAFF. Combining the CDR3 with reference TRBV3-1 and TRBJ1-1 gives the whole variable domain DTAVSQTPKYLVTQMGNDKSIKCEQNLGHDTMYWYKQDSKKFLKIMFSYNNKELIINETVPNRFSPKSPDKAHLNLHINSLELGDSAVYFCASSPRGGEAFFGQGTRLTVV.

This clonotype appeared a single time. The chain employs TRBV20-1 and TRBJ2-7, with D possibly matching TRBD1 (6 bases). Looked up from germline, CDR1 is DFQATT and CDR2 is SNEGSKA (reference sequence). The CDR3 is 14 amino acids. With 6 bases removed from V and 3 bases from J, the gap between germline ends came to 18 bases. The CDR3 is CSAPHRDSFYEQYF. CDR3 bases: TGCAGTGCCCCTCACAGGGATAGCTTCTACGAGCAGTACTTC.

The V and J genes are TRBV11-2 and TRBJ2-2, with D unresolved. Per germline, CDR1 SGHAT and CDR2 FQNNGV. The CDR3 totals 15 residues. Trimming left V 7 bases short and J 2 bases short, with 14 bases between. The CDR3 bases are TGTGCCAGCATGCGCCAACGGATAAACACCGGGGAGCTGTTTTTT. Protein sequence: CASMRQRINTGELFF.

The CDR3, as DNA: TGTGCCAGCAGCCAAGTTGGTGGCGGGGCGGCTTACGAGCAGTACTTC. This codes for CASSQVGGGAAYEQYF. This chain uses TRBV3-1 with TRBJ2-7; D is perhaps TRBD2 (6 bases). Trimming pared 1 base from V and 4 bases from J, leaving 17 bases between. The CDR3 spans 16 residues. Per the germline V gene, CDR1 is LGHDT and CDR2 is YNNKEL (reference sequence).

This clonotype turned up a few times. The chain combines TRBV20-1 with TRBJ2-1; the match to TRBD2 covers 8 bases. V shed 2 bases, J shed 4 bases, and the junction held 10 bases outside the gene matches. The length of the CDR3 is 16 residues. Germline CDR1 is DFQATT and CDR2 is SNEGSKA (reference sequence). CDR3 amino acids: CSARSPRGGFYNEQFF. The CDR3 DNA follows: TGCAGTGCTAGATCCCCACGGGGGGGGTTTTACAATGAGCAGTTCTTC.

This clonotype was seen a few times. The rearrangement links TRBV25-1 to TRBJ2-6; D assignment may be TRBD1 or TRBD2 (6 bases each). CDR1 MGHDK and CDR2 SYGVNS come from the germline V gene. This CDR3 region has 18 residues. V was clipped by 2 bases and J by 0 bases, with 14 bases between them. The CDR3: CASSEGGQAFSGANVLTF. In DNA form, the CDR3 reads TGTGCCAGCAGTGAAGGGGGGCAAGCCTTCTCTGGGGCCAACGTCCTGACTTTC.

In this sample, this clonotype turned up a few times. The chain uses TRBV3-1 and TRBJ2-1; D is possibly TRBD2 (6 bases). V shed 6 bases and J shed 4 bases, with 16 bases lying between them. Germline V gene lookup returns CDR1 LGHDT and CDR2 YNNKEL (reference sequence). The CDR3 totals 15 residues. CDR3 nucleotides: TGTGCCAGCAGTCAGCGGGCCAACACATACAATGAGCAGTTCTTC. This gives the protein CASSQRANTYNEQFF.

In this sample, this clonotype turned up a few times. V gene TRBV29-1 combines with J gene TRBJ2-1; weak D call: TRBD1 (6 bases). V lost 7 bases to trimming and J lost 7 bases, with 11 bases between them. Germline V lookup: CDR1 SQVTM, CDR2 ANQGSEA. The CDR3 is 11 amino acids. The CDR3 nucleotides read TGCAGCGACAAAAGGGGGAATGAGCAGTTCTTC. Its protein is CSDKRGNEQFF.

V gene TRBV10-1 combines with J gene TRBJ1-5; 7 bases agree with TRBD1. V was pared by 7 bases and J by 2 bases, with 11 bases of the junction left unmatched. The germline V gene has CDR1 WNHNN and CDR2 SYGVQD (reference sequence). The CDR3 has 16 residues. CDR3 protein: CASKIKGAVGNQPQHF. In DNA, the CDR3 is TGCGCCAGCAAAATAAAGGGGGCAGTAGGCAATCAGCCCCAGCATTTT.

V gene TRBV5-6 combines with J gene TRBJ2-7; weak D call: TRBD1 (6 bases). CDR1 and CDR2 (germline): SGHDT, YYEEEE. V gave up 4 bases and J gave up 2 bases, with 13 bases separating them. The CDR3 runs 14 residues. This CDR3 reads CASSPGQTTYEQYF. CDR3 coding DNA: TGTGCCAGCAGCCCCGGACAGACCACCTACGAGCAGTACTTC.

The chain recombines TRBV29-1 with TRBJ2-3, with D possibly matching TRBD1 (6 bases). In germline, CDR1 is SQVTM, CDR2 ANQGSEA. The CDR3 contains 15 residues. V lost 2 bases and J 1 base, leaving 13 bases between the germline ends. The DNA of the CDR3 is TGCAGCGTTGAAAGGGGGTCGGCGGGCACAGATACGCAGTATTTT. Protein product: CSVERGSAGTDTQYF.

This clonotype was counted a single time. V gene TRBV29-1 combines with J gene TRBJ2-1; D is possibly TRBD2 (6 bases). The CDR3 totals 14 residues. The ends were cut back, 7 bases at V and 2 bases at J, with 15 bases in the middle. Per the germline V gene, CDR1 is SQVTM and CDR2 is ANQGSEA. The CDR3 spells CSENGGTPYNEQFF. In DNA, the CDR3 is TGCAGCGAAAACGGGGGTACGCCCTACAATGAGCAGTTCTTC.

The sample holds a few counts of this clonotype. This sequence joins TRBV29-1 and TRBJ2-1; perhaps D is TRBD1 or TRBD2 (6 bases each). The germline V gene has CDR1 SQVTM and CDR2 ANQGSEA. V dropped 7 bases and J dropped 2 bases, with 18 bases sitting between them. The CDR3 length is 15 residues. In DNA form, the CDR3 reads TGCAGCGCCTCGGGGGTAGGGGGGCCCTACAATGAGCAGTTCTTC. This gives the protein CSASGVGGPYNEQFF.

The chain has TRBV12-3 or TRBV12-4 and TRBJ1-2, with no clear D. The CDR3 covers 10 residues. The ends were cut back, 3 bases at V and 10 bases at J, with 6 bases in the middle. Here the CDR3 reads CASSLRDYTF. Written as DNA, the CDR3 is TGTGCCAGCAGTTTGAGGGACTACACCTTC.

The rearrangement joins TRBV6-6 to TRBJ1-5; D gene ambiguous. From germline, CDR1 is MNHNY and CDR2 SVGAGI (reference sequence). The CDR3 is 15 amino acids. V was pared by 2 bases and J by 2 bases, with 10 bases between. The CDR3 DNA reads as TGTGCCAGCAGTTACCAGCGGGAGGGCAATCAGCCCCAGCATTTT. Its translation: CASSYQREGNQPQHF.

This chain links TRBV10-3 with TRBJ2-6; 9 positions match TRBD1. This CDR3 is 16 amino acids long. V lost 5 bases, J lost 0 bases, and 2 bases stayed unmatched. Germline V lookup: CDR1 ENHRY, CDR2 SYGVKD. The CDR3 loop is CAISTGGGSGANVLTF. CDR3 in DNA: TGTGCCATCAGTACAGGGGGCGGCTCTGGGGCCAACGTCCTGACTTTC.

The chain employs TRBV15 and TRBJ2-7, with D unresolved. Per the germline V gene, CDR1 is LNHNV and CDR2 is YYDKDF (reference sequence). The CDR3 is 23 amino acids. V was shortened by 1 base and J by 0 bases, with 34 bases between the two germline ends. As DNA, the CDR3 is TGTGCCACCAGCAGAGCGGCTTGCCAGTCAGTCACGGTCGGGTGCCTATTCTCCTACGAGCAGTACTTC. It encodes CATSRAACQSVTVGCLFSYEQYF. The variable domain in full, completed from reference TRBV15 and TRBJ2-7, reads DAMVIQNPRYQVTQFGKPVTLSCSQTLNHNVMYWYQQKSSQAPKLLFHYYDKDFNNEADTPDNFQSRRPNTSFCFLDIRSPGLGDTAMYLCATSRAACQSVTVGCLFSYEQYFGPGTRLTVT.

This clonotype came up a few times. V usage is TRBV4-1 and J usage is TRBJ2-5; D not resolved. Between the trimmed V and J ends, which lost 6 bases and 1 base, there was a span of 9 bases. Per germline, CDR1 MGHRA and CDR2 YSYEKL. This CDR3 comprises 13 residues. The CDR3 sequence is CASSWIGQETQYF. In DNA, the CDR3 is TGCGCCAGCAGTTGGATAGGCCAAGAGACCCAGTACTTC.

This clonotype was counted a single time. The chain couples TRBV7-2 to TRBJ2-7; 8 bases fit TRBD2. TRBJ2-5 explains the end of the DNA better; the J call may be wrong. Per the germline V gene, CDR1 is SGHTA and CDR2 is FQGNSA. The CDR3 covers 15 residues. The CDR3 here is CASSFSAGARETQYF. In DNA form, the CDR3 reads TGTGCCAGCAGCTTTTCAGCGGGAGCCCGGGAGACCCAGTACTTC.

This clonotype was detected only once. The genes are TRBV11-2 and TRBJ2-1, with 8 bases identical to TRBD2. The trim removed 1 base at V and 5 bases at J, leaving 4 bases unmatched. This CDR3 has 15 residues. Germline CDR1 reads SGHAT; CDR2 reads FQNNGV. CDR3 region: CASSLGGTRDNEQFF. CDR3 DNA sequence: TGTGCCAGCAGCTTAGGCGGGACTAGAGACAATGAGCAGTTCTTC. The entire variable domain, with the rest obtained from reference TRBV11-2 and TRBJ2-1, is as follows: EAGVAQSPRYKIIEKRQSVAFWCNPISGHATLYWYQQILGQGPKLLIQFQNNGVVDDSQLPKDRFSAERLKGVDSTLKIQPAKLEDSAVYLCASSLGGTRDNEQFFGPGTRLTVL.

This rearrangement joins TRBV12-3 or TRBV12-4 to TRBJ1-1; no firm D call. The length of the CDR3 is 13 residues. V gave up 6 bases and J gave up 3 bases, with 11 bases separating them. The CDR3 DNA reads TGTGCCAGCAGACCCGACACCCACACTGAAGCTTTCTTT. This codes for CASRPDTHTEAFF.